Presented here are 21 T cell receptor beta chains from one specimen sequenced in a study of T cell changes during pregnancy in multiple sclerosis. Clones were read by immunoSEQ multiplex PCR, and TCRdb kept only the in-frame ones, dropping some. The sample lists tens of thousands of clones, approximately 96% occurring once. This specimen consisted of CD8+ T cells from peripheral blood mononuclear cells, obtained after pregnancy. The receptors derive from a female donor with multiple sclerosis, enrolled in a pregnancy study.

The V call is TRBV5-1, the J call TRBJ2-1; possibly TRBD2 for D (5 bases). Deletions cut 3 bases from V and 3 bases from J, with 7 bases between. Germline-derived CDR1 and CDR2 are SGHRS and YFSETQ. This CDR3 spans 13 amino acids. The CDR3 spells CASSSGVYNEQFF. CDR3 sequence (DNA): TGCGCCAGCAGCTCCGGGGTCTACAATGAGCAGTTCTTC.

V is TRBV28 and J is TRBJ2-1, with TRBD2 identical over 7 bases. Trimming cost V 2 bases and J 0 bases; bases outside gene matches: 4. The CDR3 totals 16 residues. CDR1 is MDHEN, CDR2 SYDVKM, per germline. CDR3 sequence: CASSLAAGSSYNEQFF. The CDR3 coding sequence is TGTGCCAGCAGTTTAGCAGCGGGGAGCTCCTACAATGAGCAGTTCTTC.

The CDR3 nucleotides are TGTGCCAGCAGCCTCTCGAGTCAGGGGACGGACGGGGAGCTGTTTTTT. This encodes CASSLSSQGTDGELFF. This rearrangement joins TRBV27 to TRBJ2-2, with D tentatively TRBD1 (6 bases). V was trimmed by 6 bases and J by 7 bases, leaving 21 bases between them. The CDR3 has 16 residues. The germline V gene encodes CDR1 MNHEY and CDR2 SMNVEV (reference sequence).

V and J are TRBV5-1 and TRBJ2-7; 7 bases are a match to TRBD2. This CDR3 spans 12 amino acids. V trimming: 4 bases; J trimming: 6 bases; junction bases outside the gene matches: 4. CDR1 and CDR2 (germline): SGHRS, YFSETQ. This CDR3 is CASSGLEGEQYF. CDR3 DNA sequence: TGCGCCAGCAGCGGACTAGAAGGCGAGCAGTACTTC.

The chain has TRBV9 and TRBJ2-1; the match to TRBD2 covers 7 bases. The trim removed 7 bases at V and 14 bases at J, leaving 9 bases unmatched. Germline loops: CDR1 SGDLS, CDR2 YYNGEE. The CDR3 is 11 residues long. This CDR3 is CASSQGGSKFF. The CDR3 DNA sequence: TGTGCCAGCTCCCAAGGCGGGAGCAAGTTCTTC.

This clone has only one observation. This rearrangement joins TRBV5-8 to TRBJ2-7; 9 bases are a match to TRBD1. V was pared by 4 bases and J by 4 bases, with 6 bases of the junction left unmatched. The CDR3 sequence is 14 residues long. Germline V gives CDR1 SGHTS, CDR2 YDEGEE. CDR3 DNA: TGTGCCAGCAGCGGGGACAGGGACCCGTACGAGCAGTACTTC. Its protein is CASSGDRDPYEQYF.

The rearrangement links TRBV28 to TRBJ1-2; a weak D match, TRBD1 (5 bases). V lost 2 bases, J lost 7 bases, and 11 bases lay in between. The CDR3 consists of 13 residues. CDR1 and CDR2 from the germline V gene are MDHEN and SYDVKM. In DNA form, the CDR3 reads TGTGCCAGCAGTTTACCGGGCGGGGGTGGCTACACCTTC. Amino acids: CASSLPGGGGYTF.

The chain employs TRBV6-5 and TRBJ1-2; D is unresolved. Deletions cut 0 bases from V and 7 bases from J, with 12 bases between. The CDR3 spans 14 residues. CDR1 and CDR2 (germline): MNHEY, SVGAGI. The CDR3 DNA is TGTGCCAGCAGTTACTCTTCAGCTAGCCGTGGCTACACCTTC. Translating it yields CASSYSSASRGYTF.

The chain couples TRBV28 to TRBJ2-7; TRBD1 matches 7 bases. V trimming: 6 bases; J trimming: 3 bases; junction bases outside the gene matches: 20. The CDR3 has 18 residues. Looked up from germline, CDR1 is MDHEN and CDR2 is SYDVKM. CDR3 sequence: CASSSPWTRQGRIYEQYF. Here the CDR3 DNA reads TGTGCCAGCAGCTCCCCATGGACACGACAGGGTAGAATCTACGAGCAGTACTTC.

The rearrangement uses TRBV28 and TRBJ2-7, with 7 bases lining up with TRBD1. Losses at the gene ends were 5 bases for V and 3 bases for J; bases not matched to a gene: 13. This CDR3 contains 16 residues. Germline CDR1 MDHEN, CDR2 SYDVKM. CDR3 nucleotides: TGTGCCAGCAGTGTGCCCTTCCTCCAGGGGGACTACGAGCAGTACTTC. Its translation: CASSVPFLQGDYEQYF.

The V and J genes are TRBV28 and TRBJ1-1, with 8 bases that match TRBD1. Germline CDR1 and CDR2: MDHEN and SYDVKM. Germline trimming cut 4 bases from V and 8 bases from J; bases unmatched to any gene: 3. This CDR3 is built from 12 residues. CDR3 residues: CASSSWDREAFF. DNA of the CDR3: TGTGCCAGCAGTTCTTGGGACAGGGAAGCTTTCTTT.

The chain carries TRBV7-9 and TRBJ2-1; perhaps TRBD1 as D (6 bases). V was clipped by 3 bases and J by 8 bases, with 14 bases between them. Per the germline V gene, CDR1 is SEHNR and CDR2 is FQNEAQ (reference sequence). The CDR3 runs to 14 residues. The CDR3 DNA is TGTGCCAGCAGCTTTTCCAGGGGTGGGGATGAGCAGTTCTTC. The encoded protein is CASSFSRGGDEQFF.

This chain connects TRBV28 to TRBJ2-7; a possible D gene is TRBD2 (5 bases). Per the germline V gene, CDR1 is MDHEN and CDR2 is SYDVKM. This CDR3 is built from 14 residues. Trimming took 11 bases from V and 2 from J, leaving 19 bases between them. The CDR3 region is CAGGPAGSAYEQYF. Written as DNA, the CDR3 is TGTGCCGGAGGCCCCGCTGGGTCCGCCTACGAGCAGTACTTC.

The V and J genes are TRBV4-3 and TRBJ1-2; D ambiguous. The V and J ends lost 1 base and 8 bases respectively, with 8 bases between them. CDR3 size: 12 residues. The germline gives CDR1 LGHNA, CDR2 YSLEER. CDR3 protein: CASSQGGSGYTF. The CDR3 bases are TGCGCCAGCAGCCAAGGAGGGAGCGGCTACACCTTC.

V and J are TRBV19 and TRBJ2-7; TRBD2 aligns across 8 bases. The junction had 7 bases not matched to a gene; V was cut back by 9 bases and J by 6 bases. Looked up from germline, CDR1 is LNHDA and CDR2 is SQIVND (reference sequence). CDR3 size: 12 residues. The CDR3 coding sequence is TGTGCCAGCCGGACTAGCTTGGGCGAGCAGTACTTC. This gives the protein CASRTSLGEQYF.

The V call is TRBV19, the J call TRBJ1-5; D is unresolved. There are 13 residues in the CDR3. The V and J ends lost 5 bases and 4 bases respectively, with 9 bases between them. CDR1 LNHDA and CDR2 SQIVND come from the germline V gene (reference sequence). CDR3 nucleotides: TGTGCCAGTAGTTCGTTAGCAAATCAGCCCCAGCATTTT. Its translation is CASSSLANQPQHF.

The rearrangement uses TRBV27 and TRBJ2-7, with 13 bases that match TRBD2. Per germline, CDR1 MNHEY and CDR2 SMNVEV (reference sequence). The V gene end was trimmed by 6 bases and the J gene end by 3 bases; junction bases not matched to a gene: 2. The CDR3 is 14 residues long. For the CDR3, the DNA is TGTGCCAGCAGACTAGCGGGAGGGTTCTACGAGCAGTACTTC. It specifies CASRLAGGFYEQYF.

This rearrangement joins TRBV10-3 to TRBJ2-7; possibly TRBD1 for D (7 bases). CDR3 size: 12 residues. Trimming removed 11 bases from V and 2 bases from J, with 13 bases in between. Germline assignment: CDR1 ENHRY and CDR2 SYGVKD. The CDR3 DNA is TGTGCCGCCAGGGGGGACACCTACGAGCAGTACTTC. This encodes CAARGDTYEQYF.

The chain couples TRBV2 to TRBJ1-2; D gene uncertain. From germline, CDR1 is SNHLY and CDR2 FYNNEI. The CDR3 covers 12 residues. Trimming cost V 2 bases and J 5 bases, with 6 bases left between them. This CDR3 is CASSEPGYGYTF. The CDR3 nucleotides read TGTGCCAGCAGTGAACCCGGGTATGGCTACACCTTC.

The sample holds one count of this clone. The rearrangement links TRBV21-1 to TRBJ2-5; TRBD2 was called by the table and not checked on the DNA. TRBV21-1 is a known pseudogene. The CDR3 loop spans 11 amino acids. The CDR3 DNA reads as TGTGCCAGCATCGTTAAAGAGACCCAGTACTTC. Protein sequence: CASIVKETQYF.

The chain combines TRBV6-5 with TRBJ2-1, with TRBD2 matching 11 bases. The CDR3 covers 15 residues. V was pared by 6 bases and J by 7 bases, with 8 bases of the junction left unmatched. CDR1 MNHEY and CDR2 SVGAGI come from the germline V gene. CDR3 DNA: TGTGCCAGCAGCTACACTAGCGGGAGTGGTAATGAGCAGTTCTTC. This sequence encodes CASSYTSGSGNEQFF.